This entry is about one T cell receptor (beta chain). Its antigen is currently unknown. Unrecorded immune exposures were likely, despite nominal health at sampling. The data were obtained in a study of cytomegalovirus exposure and HLA in healthy donors. Notes on the study in general: Likely technical artifact: a cluster of highly shared sequence variants. One later analysis reportedly identified an Asian-associated ancestry cluster that showed fewer N-insertions than the approximately 700-donor mean.

PCR used 60 Vbeta primers and 13 Jbeta primers. Method: immunoSEQ multiplex PCR; TCRdb's copy keeps in-frame clones and lacks some. The sample holds around 130,000 clones, approximately 84% seen once. This CDR3 has 15 amino acids. J gave up 1 base and V 4 bases, and 6 bases lay outside the gene matches. Germline loops: CDR1 SGDLS, CDR2 YYNGEE. This chain connects TRBV9 to TRBJ1-1, with 8 bases identical to TRBD1. The sequencing input was PBMCs. This receptor was obtained from a boy aged 2 to 9 in good health and CMV-seronegative. The DNA of the CDR3 is TGTGCCAGCAGCCCAGGGGGCCAGTCGAACACTGAAGCTTTCTTT. Amino acids: CASSPGGQSNTEAFF.